This T cell receptor (beta chain) was profiled in a study of post-analysis software for immune sequencing data. Study-level findings and limits: Roughly five TRBV segments appeared more often in patients than in controls, and TRBV5-6, TRBV5-1 and TRBV20-1 were among these.

Only one count was recorded for this clonotype. Antigen specificity is unknown. The CDR3 has 15 residues. The V and J ends lost 2 bases and 3 bases respectively, with 14 bases between them. The germline CDR1 and CDR2 sequences are LGHNA and YSLEER. Unique molecular identifiers were carried by the TCR beta cDNA libraries. TCRdb processed the PCR reads anew with MiXCR; each CDR3 protein has one entry. This table has hundreds of thousands of distinct CDR3 sequences, roughly 27% appearing once. The chain couples TRBV4-3 to TRBJ2-7, with D perhaps TRBD2 (6 bases). This TCR derives from a girl under 18 with multiple sclerosis. Sequencing was performed on blood. The CDR3 DNA reads as TGCGCCAGCAGCCAAAAATTTGGAGGGCACTACGAGCAGTACTTC. It yields the protein CASSQKFGGHYEQYF.